The clone carrying this T cell receptor beta chain was seen just once. The target antigen is unknown. Sequencing was performed with immunoSEQ multiplex PCR; in TCRdb, only in-frame clones are kept and a portion is missing. The data contain fewer than 150,000 clones, around 90% of them singletons. The sample belongs to a study of T cell responses to AZD1222 COVID-19 vaccine. Study results and limitations: Donors, mostly white British, included more females; clonal diversity was possibly underestimated. Seropositive at baseline were only 5 to 7 AZD1222 recipients.

The CDR3 sequence is 16 residues long. Trimming at V came to 7 bases and at J to 5 bases, leaving 14 bases not matched to a gene. CDR1 is LNHDA and CDR2 is SQIVND in the germline V gene (reference sequence). The source was peripheral blood, collected on day 0 of AZD1222 vaccination. The chain carries TRBV19 and TRBJ1-5, with TRBD1 matching over 7 bases. The TCR originated in an adult in good health. In nucleotides, the CDR3 is TGTGCCAGTACACGACAGGGCTCATATCGGGATCAGCCCCAGCATTTT. Translation gives CASTRQGSYRDQPQHF.